This T cell receptor (beta chain) is from a study of OX40 agonist ivuxolimab in advanced cancers. Study conclusions and caveats: CD4+ and CD8+ T cells in blood underwent clonal expansion by week 6 at 0.1 to 3.0 mg/kg.

With 7 bases removed from V and 4 bases from J, the gap between germline ends came to 17 bases. The CDR3 is 15 residues long. Looked up from germline, CDR1 is SNHLY and CDR2 is FYNNEI. Note on this clone: Its antigen is still unknown.

Data came from immunoSEQ multiplex PCR; TCRdb stores just in-frame clones and leaves some out. The sample holds 40,000 to 45,000 clones, over 80% seen once. The receptor was isolated from an adult with an advanced solid tumor such as melanoma, head and neck, liver or kidney cancer. This material consisted of CD4+ or CD8+ T cells sorted from blood, taken in a trial of the OX40 agonist ivuxolimab. The genes are TRBV2 and TRBJ1-5; a weak D match, TRBD1 (5 bases). This chain's CDR3 is CASKLSTRGNQPQHF. The CDR3 DNA sequence: TGTGCCAGCAAACTTTCAACACGGGGGAATCAGCCCCAGCATTTT.